This T cell receptor (beta chain) was recorded in a study of blood T cell repertoires in COVID-19. Study details: Nucleic acid was either cDNA or gDNA, and it came from T cells, B-cell-depleted T cells, or PBMCs.

The assay was immunoSEQ multiplex PCR, and TCRdb's table has in-frame clones only and misses some. The table includes around 200,000 clones, approximately 84% detected once. In germline, CDR1 is SGHRS, CDR2 YFSETQ. The CDR3 contains 13 residues. V gave up 4 bases and J gave up 4 bases; unmatched junction bases: 4. The receptor was derived from a human donor with acute or convalescent COVID-19. The donor label of this sample is uncertain. The V call is TRBV5-1, the J call TRBJ1-1; 7 bases align to TRBD1. Material: peripheral blood. In DNA form, the CDR3 reads TGCGCCAGCAGCCCAAGACAGGGCACTGAAGCTTTCTTT. It encodes CASSPRQGTEAFF.